Each of the 11 T cell receptor beta chains below was sequenced from the same sample in a study of shared clonotypes between healthy human individuals. CD8 cells classed as naive were CD45RO-negative and positively selected for CCR7, excluding terminally differentiated effector memory CD45RA+ cells. Sequencing was performed with immunoSEQ multiplex PCR; in TCRdb, only in-frame clones are kept and a portion is missing. The data show around 2.1 million clones, approximately 94% seen once. Sequencing was performed on naive CD8+ T cells from PBMCs. The receptor set was obtained from a man between 18 and 35 years old in good health. Some clones in this sample may be carry-over from other donors' samples.

Of note for this clone: The sample contains more than one DNA sequence encoding this CDR3. The J gene is TRBJ1-1, the V gene TRBV27, with no clear D. The germline V gene encodes CDR1 MNHEY and CDR2 SMNVEV (reference sequence). The CDR3 runs 13 residues. The ends were cut back, 0 bases at V and 4 bases at J, with 6 bases in the middle. CDR3 sequence: CASSLSGSTEAFF. For the CDR3, the DNA is TGTGCCAGCAGTTTATCAGGGAGCACTGAAGCTTTCTTT.

Of note for this clone: Other DNA sequences in this sample translate to the same CDR3. The CDR3 DNA reads TGTGCCAGCAGCGTAGGGTCAGGTAGCGAGCAGTTCTTC. This encodes CASSVGSGSEQFF. The chain employs TRBV9 and TRBJ2-1; D is uncertain. Germline loops: CDR1 SGDLS, CDR2 YYNGEE. V lost 0 bases, J lost 10 bases, and 11 bases lay in between. The CDR3 is made up of 13 amino acids.

The CDR3 spells CASSLRQGPYNEQFF. The CDR3 DNA sequence: TGTGCCAGCAGCCTCCGACAGGGGCCCTACAATGAGCAGTTCTTC. The J gene is TRBJ2-1, the V gene TRBV9; 8 bases line up with TRBD1. Germline V lookup: CDR1 SGDLS, CDR2 YYNGEE. This CDR3 spans 15 amino acids. V dropped 4 bases and J dropped 2; count of bases not matched to a gene: 5.

The rearrangement uses TRBV10-3 and TRBJ2-7; 7 nucleotides align to TRBD2. Germline-derived CDR1 and CDR2 are ENHRY and SYGVKD. The CDR3 is 15 amino acids. With 2 bases clipped from V and 5 bases from J, the junction kept 9 bases outside the gene matches. CDR3 region: CAISEAPIAGDEQYF. The CDR3 nucleotides read TGTGCCATCAGTGAGGCTCCTATAGCGGGCGACGAGCAGTACTTC.

This sequence joins TRBV7-9 and TRBJ2-1; D is ambiguous. Deletions cut 5 bases from V and 5 bases from J, with 7 bases between. CDR3 length equals 12 residues. Germline lookup yields CDR1 SEHNR and CDR2 FQNEAQ (reference sequence). In nucleotides, the CDR3 is TGTGCCAGCAGCCCCCCCCACAATGAGCAGTTCTTC. It translates to CASSPPHNEQFF.

The V call is TRBV25-1, the J call TRBJ2-1, with 7 bases aligning to TRBD2. Trimming took 3 bases from V and 5 from J; bases not matched to a gene: 7. Germline values: CDR1 MGHDK, CDR2 SYGVNS. CDR3 length equals 15 residues. CDR3 DNA: TGTGCCAGCAGTGATTGGGCTAGCGGACACAATGAGCAGTTCTTC. Translated, it gives CASSDWASGHNEQFF. The full variable domain, with the rest looked up from reference TRBV25-1 and TRBJ2-1, is EADIYQTPRYLVIGTGKKITLECSQTMGHDKMYWYQQDPGMELHLIHYSYGVNSTEKGDLSSESTVSRIRTEHFPLTLESARPSHTSQYLCASSDWASGHNEQFFGPGTRLTVL.

The sample holds one count of this clone. V and J are TRBV5-1 and TRBJ2-5, with D perhaps matching TRBD1 or TRBD2 (5 bases each). The germline CDR1 and CDR2 sequences are SGHRS and YFSETQ. The V gene lost 4 bases and the J gene lost 3 bases, with 13 bases spanning the gap. The CDR3 runs 14 residues. CDR3 residues: CASSPWDGKETQYF. CDR3 bases: TGCGCCAGCAGCCCCTGGGACGGAAAAGAGACCCAGTACTTC. Full variable domain (remainder filled in from reference TRBV5-1 and TRBJ2-5): KAGVTQTPRYLIKTRGQQVTLSCSPISGHRSVSWYQQTPGQGLQFLFEYFSETQRNKGNFPGRFSGRQFSNSRSEMNVSTLELGDSALYLCASSPWDGKETQYFGPGTRLLVL.

This chain uses TRBV2 with TRBJ1-2, with D possibly TRBD1 on 6 matching bases. The CDR3 contains 17 residues. With 6 bases removed from V and 0 bases from J, the gap between germline ends came to 20 bases. In germline, CDR1 is SNHLY, CDR2 FYNNEI. CDR3 in DNA: TGTGCCAGCAGAACAACCCGGGACATCGTCACTAACTATGGCTACACCTTC. Protein: CASRTTRDIVTNYGYTF.

The chain combines TRBV5-5 with TRBJ1-1; weak D call: TRBD1 (5 bases). Germline V lookup: CDR1 SGHKS, CDR2 YYEKEE (reference sequence). The CDR3 is 16 residues long. Trimming pared 3 bases from V and 3 bases from J, leaving 18 bases between. The CDR3 region has the DNA TGTGCCAGCAGCTCGGAACTTGGTGGGGCCTACACTGAAGCTTTCTTT. Translated, it gives CASSSELGGAYTEAFF.

This clone was seen only a few times. The chain uses TRBV9 and TRBJ2-2; D is perhaps TRBD1 (6 bases). The CDR3 runs 14 residues. Trimming pared 3 bases from V and 5 bases from J, leaving 11 bases between. Germline V gene lookup returns CDR1 SGDLS and CDR2 YYNGEE. The CDR3: CASSGPTGTGELFF. CDR3 coding DNA: TGTGCCAGCAGCGGACCGACAGGTACCGGGGAGCTGTTTTTT.

This clone was detected once. The rearrangement joins TRBV19 to TRBJ2-6; 10 bases are a match to TRBD2. CDR3 length: 17 residues. CDR1 is LNHDA and CDR2 is SQIVND in the germline V gene (reference sequence). The V gene end was trimmed by 0 bases and the J gene end by 2 bases; junction bases not matched to a gene: 1. CDR3 nucleotide sequence: TGTGCCAGTAGTATAGATCTAGCGGGAGCTGGGGCCAACGTCCTGACTTTC. It encodes CASSIDLAGAGANVLTF.